This TCR beta chain was obtained from a study of blood T cell repertoires in COVID-19. Study-wide background: Spain, Italy and the United States supplied samples that represented acute and convalescent COVID-19. Sample material is recorded as cDNA or gDNA derived from T cells, B-cell-depleted T cells, or PBMCs.

Source study methods: Estimation of nucleated cell counts relied on the amplification of reference gene primers. The method was immunoSEQ multiplex PCR; TCRdb's version includes in-frame clones alone and lacks a portion of them. That table gives V, J and clone size, and the DNA gave D and trimming. The table includes 110,000 to 150,000 clones, around 80% detected once. The ends were cut back, 1 base at V and 1 base at J, with 7 bases in the middle. In germline, CDR1 is SQVTM, CDR2 ANQGSEA. This CDR3 contains 13 residues. The chain employs TRBV29-1 and TRBJ1-2, with a tentative D call TRBD1 (5 bases). The specimen was peripheral blood. The clonotype comes from a man aged 55 to 70 with acute or convalescent COVID-19. In nucleotides, the CDR3 is TGCAGCGTTGAAGGGACAAGTAACTATGGCTACACCTTC. It specifies CSVEGTSNYGYTF.